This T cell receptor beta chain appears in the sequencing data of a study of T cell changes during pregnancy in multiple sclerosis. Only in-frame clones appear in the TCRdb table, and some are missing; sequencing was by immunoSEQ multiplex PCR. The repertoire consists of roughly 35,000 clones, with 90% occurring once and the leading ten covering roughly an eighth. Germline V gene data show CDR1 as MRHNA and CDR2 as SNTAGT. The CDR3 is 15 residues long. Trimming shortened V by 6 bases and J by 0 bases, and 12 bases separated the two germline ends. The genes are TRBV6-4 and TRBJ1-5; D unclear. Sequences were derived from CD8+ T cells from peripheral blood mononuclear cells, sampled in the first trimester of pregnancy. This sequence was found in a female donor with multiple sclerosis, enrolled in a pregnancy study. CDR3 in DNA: TGTGCCAGCAGCTTTGGCTTTTATAGCAATCAGCCCCAGCATTTT. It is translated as CASSFGFYSNQPQHF.